The 27 T cell receptor beta chains below all came from one sample that was sequenced in a study of cytomegalovirus exposure and HLA in healthy donors. The PCR ran on 60 Vbeta and 13 Jbeta primers. The table came from immunoSEQ multiplex PCR; TCRdb's copy has only in-frame clones and leaves some out. The sample gives 85,000 to 100,000 clones, just under 90% of which show up once; around 2.5% is in the top ten. Sequenced input: PBMCs. The receptors stem from a man aged 18 to 30 in good health and CMV-seronegative.

CDR3 amino acids: CASSLSGNSYEQYF. Here the CDR3 DNA reads TGTGCCAGCAGCCTTAGCGGAAACTCCTACGAGCAGTACTTC. The gene calls are TRBV9 and TRBJ2-7, with a weak D call TRBD2 (6 bases). The germline V gene encodes CDR1 SGDLS and CDR2 YYNGEE. Trimming removed 4 bases at V and 0 bases at J, with 11 bases between. The CDR3 covers 14 residues.

The chain recombines TRBV5-4 with TRBJ2-7; 11 bases are a match to TRBD2. The germline V gene has CDR1 SGHNT and CDR2 YYREEE (reference sequence). The CDR3 spans 17 residues. V gave up 0 bases and J gave up 5 bases; unmatched junction bases: 10. The CDR3 loop reads CASSLEVAGGPRDEQYF. The CDR3 DNA follows: TGTGCCAGCAGCTTGGAGGTAGCGGGAGGGCCTCGCGACGAGCAGTACTTC.

The chain joins TRBV29-1 to TRBJ2-5, with 8 bases aligning to TRBD2. In germline, CDR1 is SQVTM, CDR2 ANQGSEA. The CDR3 extends over 14 amino acids. V dropped 4 bases and J dropped 2; count of bases not matched to a gene: 6. The chain's CDR3 is CSVGLPGGQETQYF. The CDR3 DNA reads as TGCAGCGTTGGTCTTCCGGGAGGGCAAGAGACCCAGTACTTC.

The chain recombines TRBV7-2 with TRBJ1-1; a weak D match, TRBD1 (6 bases). Germline values: CDR1 SGHTA, CDR2 FQGNSA. The V and J ends lost 2 bases and 5 bases respectively, with 18 bases between them. This CDR3 comprises 16 residues. The CDR3 protein is CASSLLAITGNTEAFF. CDR3 sequence (DNA): TGTGCCAGCAGCTTATTGGCCATAACAGGGAATACTGAAGCTTTCTTT.

To note about this clone: Other DNA sequences in the same sample also yield this CDR3. CDR3 nucleotide sequence: TGTGCCAGCAGGGTACAGGGTCAAGAGACCCAGTACTTC. Its translation is CASRVQGQETQYF. The gene calls are TRBV6-6 and TRBJ2-5; TRBD1 might be the D (6 bases). The CDR3 contains 13 residues. Per the germline V gene, CDR1 is MNHNY and CDR2 is SVGAGI (reference sequence). Trimming took off 6 bases at V and 2 bases at J, with 10 bases between the two ends.

The J gene is TRBJ1-1, the V gene TRBV6-5; TRBD1 matches at 7 bases. The CDR3 runs to 15 residues. Germline V gene data show CDR1 as MNHEY and CDR2 as SVGAGI. Losses at the gene ends were 5 bases for V and 1 base for J; bases not matched to a gene: 7. The CDR3 coding sequence is TGTGCCAGCAGTACGACAGGGTGGGAGAACACTGAAGCTTTCTTT. It yields the protein CASSTTGWENTEAFF.

This chain joins TRBV11-2 and TRBJ1-6; 9 bases match TRBD1. After removal of 0 bases from V and 9 bases from J, the junction contained 15 bases not matched to a gene. CDR3 length equals 19 residues. Germline CDR1 reads SGHAT; CDR2 reads FQNNGV. The CDR3 here is CASSLEGQGRRAQLSPLHF. Written as DNA, the CDR3 is TGTGCCAGCAGCTTAGAAGGACAGGGGAGAAGGGCCCAACTTTCACCCCTCCACTTT.

The V and J genes are TRBV29-1 and TRBJ1-1; 10 bases map to TRBD1. Germline loops: CDR1 SQVTM, CDR2 ANQGSEA. The CDR3 is 16 amino acids. The junction had 9 bases not matched to a gene; V was cut back by 4 bases and J by 1 base. The CDR3 region is CSVVGSGTGANTEAFF. The CDR3 DNA is TGCAGCGTTGTAGGGAGTGGGACAGGGGCGAACACTGAAGCTTTCTTT.

CDR3 nucleotides: TGCGCCAGCAGCCAAGATGAGCTTGAAGCTTTCTTT. It specifies CASSQDELEAFF. The chain couples TRBV4-1 to TRBJ1-1; no clear D. Germline-derived CDR1 and CDR2 are MGHRA and YSYEKL. The CDR3 covers 12 residues. V was cut by 0 bases and J by 7 bases, with 6 bases left in between.

CDR3 sequence: CASSPLLIGGYYGYTF. For the CDR3, the DNA is TGTGCCAGCAGCCCCCTCCTTATAGGGGGCTACTATGGCTACACCTTC. V usage is TRBV7-9 and J usage is TRBJ1-2; 7 bases are shared with TRBD1. The germline CDR1 and CDR2 sequences are SEHNR and FQNEAQ (reference sequence). The CDR3 length is 16 residues. Germline trimming cut 5 bases from V and 3 bases from J; bases unmatched to any gene: 12.

The genes are TRBV7-2 and TRBJ1-3, with D hard to call. Trimming stripped 1 base from V and 0 bases from J, with 10 bases between. CDR1 SGHTA and CDR2 FQGNSA come from the germline V gene. The CDR3 totals 16 residues. The CDR3 nucleotides are TGTGCCAGCAGCTTAGTAGGAACTAACTCTGGAAACACCATATATTTT. It yields the protein CASSLVGTNSGNTIYF. The full variable domain, in which reference TRBV7-2 and TRBJ1-3 provide the parts outside the CDR3, is GAGVSQSPSNKVTEKGKDVELRCDPISGHTALYWYRQSLGQGLEFLIYFQGNSAPDKSGLPSDRFSAERTGGSVSTLTIQRTQQEDSAVYLCASSLVGTNSGNTIYFGEGSWLTVV.

J is TRBJ1-1 and V is TRBV4-1; TRBD1 matches at 8 bases. From germline, CDR1 is MGHRA and CDR2 YSYEKL. J was trimmed by 2 bases and V by 2 bases; bases with no gene match: 4. The CDR3 loop spans 15 amino acids. DNA of the CDR3: TGCGCCAGCAGCCAACCGGGACAGGCCAACACTGAAGCTTTCTTT. This codes for CASSQPGQANTEAFF.

The chain joins TRBV11-3 to TRBJ2-7; the match to TRBD2 covers 8 bases. Germline lookup yields CDR1 SGHNT and CDR2 YENEEA. V trimming: 2 bases; J trimming: 0 bases; junction bases outside the gene matches: 6. CDR3 size: 16 residues. DNA for the CDR3: TGTGCCAGCAGCTTATCAGCTAGCGGGCTCTCCTACGAGCAGTACTTC. Amino acids: CASSLSASGLSYEQYF.

This clone was seen just once. V usage is TRBV30 and J usage is TRBJ2-7; 11 nucleotides match TRBD1. Germline V gives CDR1 GTSNPN, CDR2 SVGIG (reference sequence). CDR3 length equals 15 residues. Unmatched junction bases numbered 4, after V lost 0 bases and J lost 3 bases. Here the CDR3 reads CAWSVRGTGGYEQYF. CDR3 in DNA: TGTGCCTGGAGTGTACGGGGGACAGGGGGCTACGAGCAGTACTTC.

Turning to this clone: This sample also contains other DNA sequences that code for the same CDR3. The chain couples TRBV28 to TRBJ2-1; TRBD2 matches at 7 bases. Germline CDR1 and CDR2: MDHEN and SYDVKM. The CDR3 extends over 12 amino acids. V shed 6 bases, J shed 7 bases, and the junction held 3 bases outside the gene matches. CDR3 sequence reads: CASSPGGNEQFF. CDR3 nucleotides: TGTGCCAGCAGCCCGGGAGGTAATGAGCAGTTCTTC.

The gene calls are TRBV28 and TRBJ2-4; possibly TRBD1 for D (6 bases). Germline loops: CDR1 MDHEN, CDR2 SYDVKM. With 6 bases removed from V and 1 base from J, the gap between germline ends came to 25 bases. The CDR3 consists of 19 residues. CDR3 residues: CASRPIVPTGYRAKNIQYF. CDR3 bases: TGTGCCAGCAGGCCGATTGTACCGACAGGTTATAGGGCCAAAAACATTCAGTACTTC.

The chain carries TRBV4-1 and TRBJ2-6; D gene ambiguous. Deletions cut 1 base from V and 0 bases from J, with 4 bases between. The CDR3 loop spans 15 amino acids. Per germline, CDR1 MGHRA and CDR2 YSYEKL. CDR3 in DNA: TGCGCCAGCAGCCAAGGACACTCTGGGGCCAACGTCCTGACTTTC. It encodes CASSQGHSGANVLTF.

This chain joins TRBV28 and TRBJ1-2; 9 bases map to TRBD1. Losses at the gene ends were 5 bases for V and 5 bases for J; bases not matched to a gene: 6. The CDR3 length is 14 residues. The germline V gene has CDR1 MDHEN and CDR2 SYDVKM. CDR3 sequence: CASSVGTGTYGYTF. The CDR3, as DNA: TGTGCCAGCAGTGTCGGGACAGGGACGTATGGCTACACCTTC.

V is TRBV4-2 and J is TRBJ2-5; 8 bases match TRBD1. The CDR3 sequence is 16 residues long. CDR1 is LGHNA, CDR2 YNFKEQ, per germline. Losses at the gene ends were 1 base for V and 2 bases for J; bases not matched to a gene: 6. The CDR3 region has the DNA TGTGCCAGCAGCCAAGTCTCCGGACAGGGTCAAGAGACCCAGTACTTC. As protein: CASSQVSGQGQETQYF.

This clone was detected only a few times. The rearrangement joins TRBV27 to TRBJ2-3; 10 bases map to TRBD2. V shed 2 bases, J shed 6 bases, and the junction held 8 bases outside the gene matches. Germline CDR1 and CDR2: MNHEY and SMNVEV (reference sequence). This CDR3 has 16 residues. CDR3 amino acids: CASSLPKREGRDTQYF. The DNA of the CDR3 is TGTGCCAGCAGTTTACCCAAGCGGGAGGGCAGGGATACGCAGTATTTT.

The chain links TRBV30 to TRBJ1-1; D is undetermined. V was clipped by 4 bases and J by 1 base, with 4 bases between them. CDR3 length equals 11 residues. The germline V gene encodes CDR1 GTSNPN and CDR2 SVGIG (reference sequence). The CDR3 region has the DNA TGTGCCTGGACTCGGAACACTGAAGCTTTCTTT. Encoded protein: CAWTRNTEAFF.

The rearrangement uses TRBV28 and TRBJ1-2; no clear D. With 4 bases removed from V and 3 bases from J, the gap between germline ends came to 9 bases. This CDR3 spans 13 amino acids. Germline V gene data show CDR1 as MDHEN and CDR2 as SYDVKM. CDR3 sequence: CASSSRYHYGYTF. Here the CDR3 DNA reads TGTGCCAGCAGTTCGAGGTACCACTATGGCTACACCTTC.

The gene calls are TRBV19 and TRBJ2-1; 13 positions agree with TRBD2. Losses at the gene ends were 7 bases for V and 8 bases for J; bases not matched to a gene: 14. Germline V CDR1 and CDR2: LNHDA, SQIVND (reference sequence). The length of the CDR3 is 17 residues. The CDR3 loop is CASNGPGLAGVSDEQFF. The CDR3 bases are TGTGCCAGTAACGGCCCAGGACTAGCGGGAGTCAGTGATGAGCAGTTCTTC.

The chain links TRBV5-1 to TRBJ2-2; 10 bases are a match to TRBD1. Germline trimming cut 5 bases from V and 6 bases from J; bases unmatched to any gene: 4. The CDR3 is 14 residues long. The V gene's germline CDR1 is SGHRS and CDR2 YFSETQ. The CDR3 reads CASSRDRGSGELFF. In DNA form, the CDR3 reads TGCGCCAGCAGTCGGGACAGGGGTTCCGGGGAGCTGTTTTTT.

The chain uses TRBV5-1 and TRBJ2-3; D unclear. V lost 2 bases and J lost 6, with 7 bases in between. Looked up from germline, CDR1 is SGHRS and CDR2 is YFSETQ. The CDR3 has 12 amino acids. This chain's CDR3 is CASSLQSDTQYF. For the CDR3, the DNA is TGCGCCAGCAGCTTACAGTCTGATACGCAGTATTTT.

This chain connects TRBV12-5 to TRBJ2-7, with 7 bases lining up with TRBD1. After removal of 0 bases from V and 7 bases from J, the junction contained 9 bases not matched to a gene. The germline V gene has CDR1 LGHNT and CDR2 FRNRAP. The CDR3 spans 15 residues. The CDR3 loop reads CASGLVSRGSIEQYF. The CDR3 DNA sequence: TGTGCTAGTGGTTTGGTTTCCAGGGGGAGCATAGAGCAGTACTTC.

The chain joins TRBV18 to TRBJ2-5, with unresolved D. The ends were cut back, 3 bases at V and 4 bases at J, with 12 bases in the middle. The CDR3 loop spans 14 amino acids. Germline V gene data show CDR1 as KGHSH and CDR2 as LQKENI. CDR3 coding DNA: TGTGCCAGCTCACCGAATCCGGTCGGAGAGACCCAGTACTTC. Translated: CASSPNPVGETQYF.